Below, one TCR beta chain is given with its context. Which antigen it targets is not known. Within one base of it there is no much larger clone, and no base qualities were kept. Trimming removed 8 bases from V and 5 bases from J, leaving 12 bases between the germline ends. CDR1 and CDR2, per the germline V gene, are MNHEY and SVGAGI. Inclusive of the bounding cysteine and phenylalanine, the CDR3 is 12 residues long. The entry retains the CDR3 DNA only, 36 bases that are in frame from base 1. This entry comes from a study of T cell responses to AZD1222 COVID-19 vaccine (dated by TCRdb to about 2021). Concerning the study at large: TCR sequencing was performed for about 250 trial participants, of whom 200 to 210 were given two doses of AZD1222 and approximately 26 were given two doses of MenACWY control vaccine. Trial participants were enrolled into age subgroups of 18-55, 56-69 and 70-plus years, which contained about 150, 27 and 61 TCR-sequenced participants, respectively. What the work shows at the level of the full study, not this receptor alone: Participants were mostly white British, with more females than males. The authors suggested clonal diversity may have been underestimated. A significant rise in spike-specific TCR breadth and depth was observed after two AZD1222 doses relative to day 0 and relative to MenACWY recipients. The whole spike protein was spanned by vaccine-associated CD4 TCRs, and dominant responses were seen in regions 160-218 and 743-854. Reportedly, close to half of the unique spike-specific TCRs recognized epitopes lying outside the regions that are mutated in the B.1.351 and B.1.1.7 variants. Because no day 14 peak-response samples were available, the repertoires could be characterized only after the peak T cell response. The 56-69-year group was small, and its depth increase did not reach significance, likely because of low power. Conclusions about previously exposed vaccinees are limited, since just five to seven AZD1222 recipients were seropositive for SARS-CoV-2 at baseline.

The CDR3 regions of human TCRbeta chains were subjected to immunosequencing. The original pipeline was this. Repertoire TCRs were checked for matches against a reference library of SARS-CoV-2-specific TCRs that had been generated using the MIRA antigen-specificity platform. Breadth was defined as the fraction of unique TCRs that were SARS-CoV-2-associated. Depth was defined as the fraction of total T cells that were SARS-CoV-2-associated. Using the MIRA data, each spike-specific TCR was assigned both to the spike region to which the TCR was reactive and to a CD4 or CD8 class. Log10-transformed breadth and depth values were compared by one-way ANOVA with Sidak's multiple comparisons tests. The table comes from immuneACCESS by way of TCRdb, which keeps in-frame sequences with V and J called. Part of the clones is missing from these tables; in studies checked, under half for an unresolved V gene and the rest for unknown reasons. The V and J calls and clone size were taken over from that table, and D and trimming were inferred from the DNA. This sample holds under 95,000 clones; about 90% were observed only once. The ten largest clones represent under 1.5% of the sample.

Per the publication, the time point label means: about 28 days (+/-7) after the second vaccine dose. AZD1222 recipients with second doses at about 4 weeks or about 12 weeks were pooled, because spike-specific TCR depth and breadth did not differ between schedules. Vaccinee samples were obtained from the UK trials COV001 and COV002, which included a single-blind randomized controlled phase 2/3 trial of AZD1222 (ChAdOx1 nCoV-19) in healthy adults. For TCRbeta chain sequencing, PBMC samples were collected from trial participants at day 0 and at day 28 after the second dose. This TCR derives from an adult who received the AZD1222 COVID-19 vaccine. The sample in question was peripheral blood, obtained 28 days after the second AZD1222 dose. Recombination joined TRBV6-5 with TRBJ1-1; the D gene is not confidently resolved. CDR3 reads: CASEGVGTEAFF. The bases are TGTGCCAGCGAAGGAGTAGGGACTGAAGCTTTCTTT.